The clone carrying this TCR beta chain came up many times. Its antigen is not known. The CDR3 loop spans 16 amino acids. Looked up from germline, CDR1 is MDHEN and CDR2 is SYDVKM. After removal of 6 bases from V and 5 bases from J, the junction contained 16 bases not matched to a gene. The sample is drawn from a study of T cells in Graves' hyperthyroidism and ophthalmopathy. Whole-study findings and limits: In blood, most of the thyroid clonotypes expanded above 0.001 were also present.

Graves' hyperthyroidism is called stable when ophthalmopathy does not progress within 18 months. Hyperthyroidism had been newly diagnosed in patients aged 18 to 65, and its duration was under 2 months. Diagnoses rested on clinical symptoms, serum thyroxine and TRAb, thyroid ultrasound and orbital computed tomography. Regions amplified from RNA transcripts were the TCR beta CDR3 regions. In the first-round RT-PCR of the TCR CDR3, the HTBI primer set was used. TCRdb re-derived calls from the multiplex PCR reads in MiXCR, one entry per CDR3 protein. Here the sample spans fewer than 550,000 distinct CDR3 sequences, less than 20% being singletons.

V usage is TRBV28 and J usage is TRBJ2-7, with TRBD1 matching 7 bases. This sequence originates from a woman aged 18-29 years with Graves' hyperthyroidism. The sample comprised blood. The CDR3 sequence is CASSRYTGQERHEQYF. In nucleotides, the CDR3 is TGTGCCAGCAGCCGATATACCGGACAGGAACGCCACGAGCAGTACTTC. The full variable domain, rest sourced from reference TRBV28 and TRBJ2-7, is DVKVTQSSRYLVKRTGEKVFLECVQDMDHENMFWYRQDPGLGLRLIYFSYDVKMKEKGDIPEGYSVSREKKERFSLILESASTNQTSMYLCASSRYTGQERHEQYFGPGTRLTVT.